The 30 T cell receptor beta chains below come from one sample, sequenced in a study of T cells in Graves' hyperthyroidism and ophthalmopathy. It was RNA transcripts that yielded the amplified TCR beta CDR3 regions. HTBI primers were employed in a first-round RT-PCR of the TCR CDR3. TCRdb redid the calling of the multiplex PCR reads with MiXCR, one entry per CDR3 protein. Counted here are some 500,000 distinct CDR3 sequences, approximately 15% occurring once; the ten biggest clones make up 15% to 20%. The material sequenced was blood. These receptors were obtained from a woman between 18 and 29 years old with Graves' hyperthyroidism.

This clonotype was seen ten or more times. The V call is TRBV27, the J call TRBJ1-6, with D possibly TRBD1 on 5 matching bases. The germline V gene encodes CDR1 MNHEY and CDR2 SMNVEV (reference sequence). The CDR3 totals 14 residues. Trimming cost V 6 bases and J 7 bases, with 13 bases left between them. CDR3 DNA sequence: TGTGCCAGCAGCCTCCGGGACGTCAATTCACCCCTCCACTTT. This sequence encodes CASSLRDVNSPLHF.

This clonotype has ten or more counts. This chain uses TRBV19 with TRBJ2-3, with TRBD2 matching over 11 bases. Losses at the gene ends were 5 bases for V and 5 bases for J; bases not matched to a gene: 18. The CDR3 is made up of 19 amino acids. Germline V gene sequence: CDR1 LNHDA, CDR2 SQIVND (reference sequence). The CDR3 loop is CASSESHSRPSGRRDTQYF. The CDR3 nucleotides read TGTGCCAGTAGTGAATCCCATTCCCGGCCTAGCGGGAGGAGAGATACGCAGTATTTT.

This clonotype was observed at least ten times. The chain carries TRBV29-1 and TRBJ2-1, with TRBD1 matching over 10 bases. The CDR3 runs to 13 residues. The ends lost 4 bases at V and 8 bases at J; junction bases unmatched: 5. Germline CDR1 and CDR2: SQVTM and ANQGSEA. This chain's CDR3 is CSVARTGGDEQFF. The CDR3 bases are TGCAGCGTTGCACGGACAGGGGGAGATGAGCAGTTCTTC.

This clonotype has ten or more counts. The rearrangement links TRBV3-1 to TRBJ1-1; D ambiguous. With 4 bases removed from V and 3 bases from J, the gap between germline ends came to 12 bases. Per germline, CDR1 LGHDT and CDR2 YNNKEL (reference sequence). The length of the CDR3 is 14 residues. CDR3 sequence (DNA): TGTGCCAGCAGCCGGGTTGATCGGCACACTGAAGCTTTCTTT. Translating gives CASSRVDRHTEAFF.

The sample holds many counts of this clonotype. V is TRBV9 and J is TRBJ1-5; D gene uncertain. Germline CDR1 and CDR2: SGDLS and YYNGEE. The CDR3 contains 15 residues. V was pared by 0 bases and J by 0 bases, with 7 bases between. The CDR3 DNA follows: TGTGCCAGCAGCGTAGGAGGGTATAGCAATCAGCCCCAGCATTTT. Translating gives CASSVGGYSNQPQHF.

The chain is built from TRBV6-5 and TRBJ1-1, with unresolved D. Per the germline V gene, CDR1 is MNHEY and CDR2 is SVGAGI. The CDR3 contains 13 residues. The germline V and J ends were trimmed by 2 bases and 6 bases, with 10 bases remaining between them. The CDR3 DNA sequence: TGTGCCAGCAGTTACCGGACGCCCGCTGAAGCTTTCTTT. Its translation: CASSYRTPAEAFF.

At least ten counts were recorded for this clonotype. V usage is TRBV13 and J usage is TRBJ2-5, with 7 bases that match TRBD2. This CDR3 is 15 amino acids long. The V gene end was trimmed by 2 bases and the J gene end by 2 bases; junction bases not matched to a gene: 5. Germline CDR1 is PRHDT and CDR2 is FYEKMQ (reference sequence). The CDR3 here is CASSLSGLGQETQYF. DNA for the CDR3: TGTGCCAGCAGCTTAAGCGGACTAGGGCAAGAGACCCAGTACTTC.

In its sample, this clonotype was seen a few times. This rearrangement joins TRBV10-2 to TRBJ1-4, with D perhaps TRBD1 (5 bases). The CDR3 contains 11 residues. Germline CDR1 and CDR2: WSHSY and SAAADI. V lost 6 bases and J 6 bases, leaving 5 bases between the germline ends. The CDR3 nucleotides read TGCGCCAGCAGGGGGGATGAAAAACTGTTTTTT. Its translation: CASRGDEKLFF.

The gene calls are TRBV4-1 and TRBJ1-6; D gene uncertain. V shed 7 bases and J shed 1 base, with 11 bases lying between them. Germline-derived CDR1 and CDR2 are MGHRA and YSYEKL. This CDR3 spans 15 amino acids. The CDR3 protein is CASKHEGSYNSPLHF. The CDR3 region has the DNA TGCGCCAGCAAACATGAAGGATCCTATAATTCACCCCTCCACTTT.

The chain uses TRBV7-9 and TRBJ2-1, with TRBD2 identical over 12 bases. CDR3 length equals 15 residues. J lost 8 bases, V lost 5 bases, and 7 bases had no gene match. Germline CDR1 reads SEHNR; CDR2 reads FQNEAQ (reference sequence). The CDR3 is CASSPRPSGRDEQFF. The CDR3 DNA follows: TGTGCCAGCAGCCCACGACCTAGCGGGAGGGATGAGCAGTTCTTC.

The J gene is TRBJ1-1, the V gene TRBV29-1; 7 bases are a match to TRBD1. The CDR3 length is 16 residues. In germline, CDR1 is SQVTM, CDR2 ANQGSEA. V lost 3 bases to trimming and J lost 1 base; unmatched junction nucleotides: 11. The CDR3 DNA sequence: TGCAGCGTTGAGTGGAGGGGGCGGACCGGGAACACTGAAGCTTTCTTT. Translating it yields CSVEWRGRTGNTEAFF.

The table lists this clonotype with a few counts. The rearrangement links TRBV7-6 to TRBJ1-4, with unresolved D. The CDR3 length is 13 residues. Germline-derived CDR1 and CDR2 are SGHVS and FNYEAQ. V lost 6 bases, J lost 0 bases, and 5 bases lay in between. This chain's CDR3 is CASRSTTNEKLFF. The CDR3 DNA reads TGTGCCAGCAGATCCACAACTAATGAAAAACTGTTTTTT.

The V call is TRBV4-1, the J call TRBJ2-7; TRBD2 matches 10 bases. The CDR3 runs to 17 residues. Germline CDR1 MGHRA, CDR2 YSYEKL. With 1 base clipped from V and 1 base from J, the junction kept 7 bases outside the gene matches. CDR3: CASSQAVAGGWSYEQYF. In DNA form, the CDR3 reads TGCGCCAGCAGCCAAGCCGTAGCGGGAGGCTGGTCCTACGAGCAGTACTTC.

This clonotype showed up many times. V is TRBV6-1 and J is TRBJ1-1; the match to TRBD1 covers 8 bases. Germline CDR1 MNHNS, CDR2 SASEGT. Trimming removed 5 bases from V and 10 bases from J; junction bases left unmatched: 9. The CDR3 is 13 amino acids. CDR3 residues: CASSIPEDRGAFF. CDR3 nucleotides: TGTGCCAGCAGTATCCCGGAAGACAGGGGAGCTTTCTTT.

This clonotype was observed at least ten times. In DNA, the CDR3 is TGTGCCACCTCACCCCACCCAGACATACCTAATCAGCCCCAGCATTTT. It translates to CATSPHPDIPNQPQHF. The rearrangement links TRBV6-1 to TRBJ1-5; D is ambiguous. This CDR3 comprises 16 residues. V shed 10 bases and J shed 4 bases, with 23 bases lying between them. The germline gives CDR1 MNHNS, CDR2 SASEGT.

This clonotype came up many times. The CDR3 sequence is CASSDTTSYTQYF. In nucleotides, the CDR3 is TGTGCCAGCAGCGACACTACTAGTTATACGCAGTATTTT. The chain couples TRBV11-1 to TRBJ2-3, with a weak D call TRBD2 (5 bases). V shed 5 bases and J shed 7 bases, with 13 bases lying between them. CDR1 SGHAT and CDR2 FQDESV come from the germline V gene (reference sequence). This CDR3 comprises 13 residues.

The gene calls are TRBV4-2 and TRBJ2-6; maybe TRBD1 (7 bases). Germline lookup yields CDR1 LGHNA and CDR2 YNFKEQ. The CDR3 length is 19 residues. V dropped 4 bases and J dropped 5 bases, with 24 bases sitting between them. The CDR3 sequence: CASSPSTGETGPRANVLTF. As DNA, the CDR3 is TGTGCCAGCAGCCCTTCCACGGGAGAGACAGGGCCGAGGGCCAACGTCCTGACTTTC.

The genes are TRBV19 and TRBJ2-3; TRBD2 matches 7 bases. Looked up from germline, CDR1 is LNHDA and CDR2 is SQIVND (reference sequence). This CDR3 has 15 amino acids. V dropped 6 bases and J dropped 8; count of bases not matched to a gene: 14. CDR3 nucleotides: TGTGCCAGTAGCAACCTAGCGGACCCGGGTGGTACGCAGTATTTT. Protein: CASSNLADPGGTQYF.

Ten or more counts support this clonotype. The chain is built from TRBV5-1 and TRBJ2-7; tentatively, D is TRBD2 (7 bases). Germline V gene lookup returns CDR1 SGHRS and CDR2 YFSETQ. Trimming stripped 7 bases from V and 3 bases from J, with 14 bases between. CDR3 length: 13 residues. The CDR3 sequence: CASGRGVDYEQYF. CDR3 nucleotide sequence: TGCGCCAGCGGGAGGGGGGTGGACTACGAGCAGTACTTC.

This clonotype was counted only a few times. The chain links TRBV20-1 to TRBJ1-4, with D possibly TRBD1 on 5 matching bases. This CDR3 spans 16 amino acids. Between the trimmed V and J ends, which lost 3 bases and 0 bases, there was a span of 14 bases. Germline V gene lookup returns CDR1 DFQATT and CDR2 SNEGSKA (reference sequence). The DNA for the CDR3 is TGCAGTGCTAGGGGGCCGCTATTTGCAACTAATGAAAAACTGTTTTTT. Its translation is CSARGPLFATNEKLFF.

This clonotype was recorded many times. The chain couples TRBV2 to TRBJ2-1; 15 bases match TRBD2. The V segment lost 5 bases and the J segment 7 bases; nucleotides outside the gene matches: 3. Germline CDR1 SNHLY, CDR2 FYNNEI. This CDR3 is 15 amino acids long. CDR3: CASSWTSGRANEQFF. The CDR3 nucleotides are TGTGCCAGCAGTTGGACTAGCGGGAGGGCAAATGAGCAGTTCTTC. Full variable domain (remainder filled in from reference TRBV2 and TRBJ2-1): EPEVTQTPSHQVTQMGQEVILRCVPISNHLYFYWYRQILGQKVEFLVSFYNNEISEKSEIFDDQFSVERPDGSNFTLKIRSTKLEDSAMYFCASSWTSGRANEQFFGPGTRLTVL.

The V call is TRBV12-3 or TRBV12-4, the J call TRBJ2-1; D is possibly TRBD2 (6 bases). This CDR3 is 13 amino acids long. V gave up 11 bases and J gave up 6 bases, with 17 bases separating them. CDR3 amino acids: CALSGSARNEQFF. CDR3 bases: TGTGCCCTTTCCGGGAGTGCACGCAATGAGCAGTTCTTC.

The sample holds many counts of this clonotype. The V and J genes are TRBV3-1 and TRBJ1-1; D gene unclear. CDR1 and CDR2 from the germline V gene are LGHDT and YNNKEL (reference sequence). This CDR3 region has 13 residues. The V gene lost 6 bases and the J gene lost 1 base, with 9 bases spanning the gap. The CDR3 region is CASRLGTNTEAFF. CDR3 DNA: TGTGCCAGCAGACTTGGTACGAACACTGAAGCTTTCTTT.

The chain combines TRBV20-1 with TRBJ2-1, with TRBD2 identical over 7 bases. Trimming at V came to 5 bases and at J to 5 bases, leaving 9 bases not matched to a gene. CDR3 size: 14 residues. Per germline, CDR1 DFQATT and CDR2 SNEGSKA (reference sequence). The CDR3 region has the DNA TGCAGTGCTGCTTGGCGGGAGTTCGACAATGAGCAGTTCTTC. It encodes CSAAWREFDNEQFF.

The chain combines TRBV5-1 with TRBJ2-5, with D unresolved. V was shortened by 0 bases and J by 1 base, with 10 bases between the two germline ends. Looked up from germline, CDR1 is SGHRS and CDR2 is YFSETQ. The CDR3 length is 15 residues. The CDR3: CASSLAQLSQETQYF. CDR3 bases: TGCGCCAGCAGCTTGGCCCAATTAAGCCAAGAGACCCAGTACTTC.

Of note for this clonotype: This sequence may be a read error, since a much larger clone differs from it by one base. The V call is TRBV30, the J call TRBJ1-3; perhaps TRBD1 as D (6 bases). The V gene lost 4 bases and the J gene lost 3 bases, with 10 bases spanning the gap. The CDR3 spans 13 residues. Germline V CDR1 and CDR2: GTSNPN, SVGIG (reference sequence). CDR3 nucleotides: TGTGCCTGGACCACACAGGGTGGAAACACCATATATTTT. This sequence encodes CAWTTQGGNTIYF.

This clonotype was seen many times. The chain is built from TRBV11-3 and TRBJ2-3; D might be TRBD2 (6 bases). The CDR3 has 18 residues. V lost 0 bases, J lost 0 bases, and 16 bases lay in between. The germline V gene encodes CDR1 SGHNT and CDR2 YENEEA. The DNA of the CDR3 is TGTGCCAGCAGCTTAGAGCCCCGCGACGGACTAAGCACAGATACGCAGTATTTT. It is translated as CASSLEPRDGLSTDTQYF. Using reference TRBV11-3 and TRBJ2-3 for the parts outside the CDR3, the full variable domain is EAGVVQSPRYKIIEKKQPVAFWCNPISGHNTLYWYLQNLGQGPELLIRYENEEAVDDSQLPKDRFSAERLKGVDSTLKIQPAELGDSAVYLCASSLEPRDGLSTDTQYFGPGTRLTVL.

This clonotype showed up just a few times. The genes are TRBV6-1 and TRBJ2-5, with D unresolved. V was shortened by 1 base and J by 0 bases, with 9 bases between the two germline ends. CDR3 length: 15 amino acids. CDR1 and CDR2 from the germline V gene are MNHNS and SASEGT. CDR3 residues: CASSEGVQNQETQYF. In DNA form, the CDR3 reads TGTGCCAGCAGTGAAGGGGTACAGAACCAAGAGACCCAGTACTTC.

V gene TRBV7-9 combines with J gene TRBJ2-1, with unresolved D. V was clipped by 3 bases and J by 15 bases, with 18 bases between them. The CDR3 spans 13 residues. Germline V gene sequence: CDR1 SEHNR, CDR2 FQNEAQ (reference sequence). CDR3 residues: CASSFPFETRRFF. In nucleotides, the CDR3 is TGTGCCAGCAGCTTTCCCTTCGAGACCAGGAGGTTCTTC.

The table lists this clonotype with many counts. The chain couples TRBV2 to TRBJ2-7, with D unclear. CDR3 length equals 13 residues. CDR1 and CDR2 (germline): SNHLY, FYNNEI. V dropped 8 bases and J dropped 3 bases, with 14 bases sitting between them. CDR3 nucleotide sequence: TGTGCCAGCCAATACCGGCAGAACTACGAGCAGTACGTC. This encodes CASQYRQNYEQYV.